This TCR beta chain was captured by sequencing in a study of T cells in Graves' hyperthyroidism and ophthalmopathy. Overall study findings and caveats: In validation, the model predicted ophthalmopathy. These predictions came a median roughly six months before onset.

The V end lost 0 bases, the J end lost 0 bases, and 3 bases lay between the germline ends. There are 15 residues in the CDR3. The germline V gene encodes CDR1 LNHNV and CDR2 YYDKDF (reference sequence). Authors of the study amplified TCR beta CDR3 regions from RNA transcripts. First-round RT-PCR of the TCR CDR3 relied on the HTBI primer set. From the multiplex PCR reads, TCRdb called clonotypes with MiXCR, one entry per CDR3 protein. The data hold approximately 480,000 distinct CDR3 sequences, with less than 25% observed a single time. This clonotype appeared many times. Its specificity is not known. This TCR was recovered from a man aged 18 to 30 with Graves' hyperthyroidism. The material sequenced was blood. The rearrangement links TRBV15 to TRBJ2-6; D is unresolved. Written as DNA, the CDR3 is TGTGCCACCAGCAGAGATAACTCTGGGGCCAACGTCCTGACTTTC. Its translation is CATSRDNSGANVLTF. Looking up the rest from reference TRBV15 and TRBJ2-6 gives the full variable domain: DAMVIQNPRYQVTQFGKPVTLSCSQTLNHNVMYWYQQKSSQAPKLLFHYYDKDFNNEADTPDNFQSRRPNTSFCFLDIRSPGLGDTAMYLCATSRDNSGANVLTFGAGSRLTVL.